The 4 T cell receptor beta chains listed next were all sequenced from one sample in a study of beta chain features in type 1 diabetes (dated by TCRdb to the late 2010s). The protocol used for the library was the immunoSEQ multiplex PCR assay. The High Capacity cDNA Reverse Transcription Kit was used to reverse transcribe all of the isolated RNA, meaning that expressed TCRB transcripts were what got sequenced. TCRdb stores this immuneACCESS table with in-frame sequences only. Part of the clones is absent; in the studies checked, under half of the shortfall reflects unresolved V genes, and no reason is known for the rest. In this sample the table shows 300,000 to 350,000 clones, around 7.6% of which occur a single time. Approximately 0.44% of the sample goes to the ten largest clones. Source material: central memory CD4+ T cells from blood. The receptor source for this set is a woman younger than 35 in good health.

This clone was seen many times. The same CDR3 can be traced to other DNA sequences in this sample. The V and J genes are TRBV7-2 and TRBJ1-3; 8 nucleotides line up with TRBD1. The CDR3 contains 16 residues. Trimming cost V 5 bases and J 0 bases; bases outside gene matches: 6. From germline, CDR1 is SGHTA and CDR2 FQGNSA. The CDR3 DNA reads as TGTGCCAGCAGCCCATGGACAGGGCTCTCTGGAAACACCATATATTTT. Its translation: CASSPWTGLSGNTIYF.

Written as DNA, the CDR3 is TGTGCCAGCAGAGCGGGACAGTACACAGATACGCAGTATTTT. Translated: CASRAGQYTDTQYF. The chain links TRBV10-3 to TRBJ2-3; D tentatively fits TRBD1 or TRBD2 (7 bases each). This CDR3 is built from 14 residues. From germline, CDR1 is ENHRY and CDR2 SYGVKD. Trimming removed 10 bases from V and 2 bases from J, with 16 bases in between.

In this sample, this clone turned up many times. The chain recombines TRBV28 with TRBJ2-3; weak D call: TRBD2 (6 bases). Germline V gene sequence: CDR1 MDHEN, CDR2 SYDVKM. This CDR3 has 13 amino acids. The germline V and J ends were trimmed by 7 bases and 10 bases, with 18 bases remaining between them. CDR3 DNA sequence: TGTGCCAGCAATAGCGGTACATCGAGTGCGCAGTATTTT. This sequence encodes CASNSGTSSAQYF. Supplemented by reference TRBV28 and TRBJ2-3, the full variable domain reads DVKVTQSSRYLVKRTGEKVFLECVQDMDHENMFWYRQDPGLGLRLIYFSYDVKMKEKGDIPEGYSVSREKKERFSLILESASTNQTSMYLCASNSGTSSAQYFGPGTRLTVL.

This chain joins TRBV9 and TRBJ2-3; TRBD2 might be the D (6 bases). Per germline, CDR1 SGDLS and CDR2 YYNGEE. Trimming took off 0 bases at V and 5 bases at J, with 13 bases between the two ends. The CDR3 is 15 residues long. CDR3 amino acids: CASSVDWRGRDTQYF. The CDR3 bases are TGTGCCAGCAGCGTAGACTGGCGGGGAAGAGATACGCAGTATTTT.